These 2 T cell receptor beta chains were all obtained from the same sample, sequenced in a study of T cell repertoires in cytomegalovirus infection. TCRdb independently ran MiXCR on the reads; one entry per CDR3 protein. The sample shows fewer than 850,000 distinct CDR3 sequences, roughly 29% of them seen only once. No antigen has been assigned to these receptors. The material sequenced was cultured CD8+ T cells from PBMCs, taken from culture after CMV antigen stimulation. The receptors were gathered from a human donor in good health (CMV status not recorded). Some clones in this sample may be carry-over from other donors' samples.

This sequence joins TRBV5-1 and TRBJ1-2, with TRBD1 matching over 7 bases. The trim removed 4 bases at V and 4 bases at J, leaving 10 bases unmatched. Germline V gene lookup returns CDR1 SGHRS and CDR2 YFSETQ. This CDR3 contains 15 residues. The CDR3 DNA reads TGCGCCAGCAGCCCGGAGACAGGGAATTTCTATGGCTACACCTTC. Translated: CASSPETGNFYGYTF.

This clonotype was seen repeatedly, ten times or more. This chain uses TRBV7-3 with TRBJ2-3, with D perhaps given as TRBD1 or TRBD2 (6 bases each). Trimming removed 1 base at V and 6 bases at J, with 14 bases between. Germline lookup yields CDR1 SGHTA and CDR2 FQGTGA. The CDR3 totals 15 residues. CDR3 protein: CASSLIRGARDTQYF. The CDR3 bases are TGTGCCAGCAGCTTAATAAGGGGGGCCCGCGATACGCAGTATTTT.